The TCR beta chain described here comes from a study of shared clonotypes between healthy human individuals. TCRdb keeps only in-frame clones here, not all; method: immunoSEQ multiplex PCR. The table shows approximately 2,000,000 clones, with about nine tenths occurring only once. The specimen was naive CD4+ T cells from PBMCs. Subset in this sample: CD45RA+ positively selected. This receptor was obtained from a man aged 18 to 30 in good health. Some clones in this sample may be carry-over from other donors' samples.

The CDR3 protein is CASSYRRSTGQGSQYF. DNA of the CDR3: TGTGCCAGCAGTTACCGACGGTCTACGGGACAGGGGTCGCAGTATTTT. The chain couples TRBV6-6 to TRBJ2-3, with TRBD1 identical over 10 bases. Germline lookup yields CDR1 MNHNY and CDR2 SVGAGI (reference sequence). The CDR3 extends over 16 amino acids. After removal of 2 bases from V and 10 bases from J, the junction contained 12 bases not matched to a gene.